A single sample gave rise to the 29 T cell receptor beta chains below, sequenced in a study of OX40 agonist ivuxolimab in advanced cancers. Sequencing used immunoSEQ multiplex PCR; TCRdb keeps in-frame clones, though not all of them. Among around 55,000 clones listed, over 60% were seen once. The source material was CD4+ or CD8+ T cells sorted from blood, sampled in a trial of the OX40 agonist ivuxolimab. The receptor set was obtained from an adult with an advanced solid tumor such as melanoma, head and neck, liver or kidney cancer.

J is TRBJ2-1 and V is TRBV9; D is possibly TRBD2 (6 bases). Germline lookup yields CDR1 SGDLS and CDR2 YYNGEE. Trimming removed 0 bases at V and 3 bases at J, with 10 bases between. This CDR3 comprises 15 residues. The chain's CDR3 is CASSVGGEVYNEQFF. For the CDR3, the DNA is TGTGCCAGCAGCGTAGGGGGGGAGGTCTACAATGAGCAGTTCTTC.

V usage is TRBV19 and J usage is TRBJ2-7; weak D call: TRBD2 (5 bases). Deletions cut 5 bases from V and 3 bases from J, with 11 bases between. This CDR3 region has 13 residues. Germline-derived CDR1 and CDR2 are LNHDA and SQIVND (reference sequence). The CDR3 coding sequence is TGTGCCAGTAGTCCGGGATCCATCTACGAGCAGTACTTC. It yields the protein CASSPGSIYEQYF.

As to this clone: Being one base from a much bigger clone, this may be a read error. CDR3 residues: CASSPHRDYGYTF. The DNA of the CDR3 is TGTGCCAGCAGCCCCCACAGGGACTATGGCTACACCTTC. The chain employs TRBV9 and TRBJ1-2, with a weak D call TRBD1 (6 bases). From germline, CDR1 is SGDLS and CDR2 YYNGEE. With 4 bases removed from V and 3 bases from J, the gap between germline ends came to 10 bases. The CDR3 has 13 residues.

This clone was seen a handful of times. The chain recombines TRBV6-5 with TRBJ2-7; 8 nucleotides align to TRBD1. CDR3 size: 14 residues. After removal of 4 bases from V and 2 bases from J, the junction contained 4 bases not matched to a gene. Germline CDR1 is MNHEY and CDR2 is SVGAGI. The DNA of the CDR3 is TGTGCCAGCAGTTTCCGGACAGGGACCTACGAGCAGTACTTC. Protein product: CASSFRTGTYEQYF.

This chain links TRBV5-1 with TRBJ2-1; possible D gene TRBD1, 5 bases. Germline CDR1 reads SGHRS; CDR2 reads YFSETQ. The V gene lost 4 bases and the J gene lost 8 bases, with 13 bases spanning the gap. The CDR3 covers 13 residues. The CDR3 loop is CASSKTTADEQFF. The CDR3 DNA reads TGCGCCAGCAGCAAAACGACAGCCGATGAGCAGTTCTTC.

Notes on this clone: Other DNA variants within this sample encode the same CDR3. This rearrangement joins TRBV7-2 to TRBJ1-2, with D perhaps TRBD1 (6 bases). Germline lookup yields CDR1 SGHTA and CDR2 FQGNSA. The CDR3 length is 14 residues. V shed 0 bases and J shed 4 bases, with 9 bases lying between them. The CDR3 sequence is CASSLAGGSYGYTF. CDR3 DNA sequence: TGTGCCAGCAGCTTAGCAGGGGGTAGCTATGGCTACACCTTC.

CDR3 coding DNA: TGCGCCAGCAGACCAACTGCGGACAGGCCATTCTACGAGCAGTACTTC. The encoded protein is CASRPTADRPFYEQYF. The chain combines TRBV5-1 with TRBJ2-7; TRBD1 agrees at 7 bases. The germline gives CDR1 SGHRS, CDR2 YFSETQ. The V and J ends lost 5 bases and 3 bases, in that order; junction bases with no gene match: 14. The CDR3 is 16 residues long.

This clone was counted between two and nine times. This chain joins TRBV28 and TRBJ1-1, with TRBD1 matching over 9 bases. Looked up from germline, CDR1 is MDHEN and CDR2 is SYDVKM. V was pared by 5 bases and J by 4 bases, with 8 bases of the junction left unmatched. This CDR3 spans 15 amino acids. CDR3 bases: TGTGCCAGCAGTGGGGACAGGGTGGGGACCACTGAAGCTTTCTTT. Translating it yields CASSGDRVGTTEAFF.

This sequence joins TRBV5-6 and TRBJ1-4; unclear D gene. Germline lookup yields CDR1 SGHDT and CDR2 YYEEEE. CDR3 length: 12 amino acids. V lost 1 base and J 8 bases, leaving 6 bases between the germline ends. As DNA, the CDR3 is TGTGCCAGCAGCTTGATAGGGGAAAAACTGTTTTTT. Protein sequence: CASSLIGEKLFF.

This clone counts as medium-sized. This sequence joins TRBV21-1 and TRBJ2-1; the D call of TRBD1 is as the table states it, not checked on the DNA. TRBV21-1 is a known pseudogene. This CDR3 region has 16 residues. CDR3 nucleotide sequence: TGTGCCAGCAGCAAAGAGGGACAGAAGACCTACAATGAGCAGTTCTTC. This sequence encodes CASSKEGQKTYNEQFF.

The rearrangement uses TRBV27 and TRBJ2-1, with TRBD1 matching 7 bases. After removal of 6 bases from V and 9 bases from J, the junction contained 5 bases not matched to a gene. This CDR3 spans 12 amino acids. Germline CDR1 reads MNHEY; CDR2 reads SMNVEV (reference sequence). Written as DNA, the CDR3 is TGTGCCAGCAGCCTACAGGGGAGTGAGCAGTTCTTC. This sequence encodes CASSLQGSEQFF.

The chain links TRBV28 to TRBJ2-6; 7 bases align to TRBD1. There are 16 residues in the CDR3. Germline V gives CDR1 MDHEN, CDR2 SYDVKM. With V trimmed by 5 bases and J by 2 bases, 6 bases remained unmatched. This CDR3 reads CASSLYRGTGANVLTF. For the CDR3, the DNA is TGTGCCAGCAGTCTATACAGGGGAACTGGGGCCAACGTCCTGACTTTC.

J is TRBJ1-1 and V is TRBV27, with D possibly being TRBD1 (5 bases). This CDR3 comprises 14 residues. V lost 6 bases and J lost 1, with 12 bases in between. Germline assignment: CDR1 MNHEY and CDR2 SMNVEV (reference sequence). The CDR3 DNA sequence: TGTGCCAGCAGACCTCGGGGGGGGAACACTGAAGCTTTCTTT. This sequence encodes CASRPRGGNTEAFF.

The chain combines TRBV29-1 with TRBJ1-2; 7 bases are a match to TRBD1. Germline V gene data show CDR1 as SQVTM and CDR2 as ANQGSEA. The CDR3 extends over 13 amino acids. V was clipped by 4 bases and J by 0 bases; unmatched bases: 2. The CDR3 reads CSVVGTANYGYTF. The CDR3 bases are TGCAGCGTTGTCGGGACAGCTAACTATGGCTACACCTTC.

The V and J genes are TRBV5-5 and TRBJ1-3; no firm D call. V was clipped by 0 bases and J by 2 bases, with 6 bases between them. This CDR3 is 14 amino acids long. Germline loops: CDR1 SGHKS, CDR2 YYEKEE (reference sequence). The CDR3 loop is CASSLGRAGNTIYF. The CDR3 DNA follows: TGTGCCAGCAGCTTGGGTAGGGCTGGAAACACCATATATTTT. The full variable domain, rest sourced from reference TRBV5-5 and TRBJ1-3, is DAGVTQSPTHLIKTRGQQVTLRCSPISGHKSVSWYQQVLGQGPQFIFQYYEKEERGRGNFPDRFSARQFPNYSSELNVNALLLGDSALYLCASSLGRAGNTIYFGEGSWLTVV.

V and J are TRBV5-5 and TRBJ2-2, with no clear D. Germline CDR1 and CDR2: SGHKS and YYEKEE (reference sequence). This CDR3 is built from 15 residues. Trimming stripped 0 bases from V and 6 bases from J, with 12 bases between. For the CDR3, the DNA is TGTGCCAGCAGCTTGGAGGCCCGGGCTTCCGGGGAGCTGTTTTTT. Encoded protein: CASSLEARASGELFF. Looking up the rest from reference TRBV5-5 and TRBJ2-2 gives the full variable domain: DAGVTQSPTHLIKTRGQQVTLRCSPISGHKSVSWYQQVLGQGPQFIFQYYEKEERGRGNFPDRFSARQFPNYSSELNVNALLLGDSALYLCASSLEARASGELFFGEGSRLTVL.

This clone was detected only a few times. The chain joins TRBV6-5 to TRBJ2-5; D ambiguous. The V end lost 6 bases, the J end lost 1 base, and 9 bases lay between the germline ends. Germline V gene sequence: CDR1 MNHEY, CDR2 SVGAGI. This CDR3 spans 13 amino acids. The CDR3 is CASSSTRQETQYF. The CDR3 DNA sequence: TGTGCCAGCAGCTCGACCCGCCAAGAGACCCAGTACTTC.

This clone was detected only a few times. The V and J genes are TRBV5-4 and TRBJ1-2; D call uncertain. The CDR3 is made up of 16 amino acids. Trimming took off 3 bases at V and 0 bases at J, with 15 bases between the two ends. CDR1 SGHNT and CDR2 YYREEE come from the germline V gene (reference sequence). The CDR3, as DNA: TGTGCCAGCAGCTCCCCGACCGGACCCGCTAACTATGGCTACACCTTC. Protein: CASSSPTGPANYGYTF.

The chain carries TRBV7-9 and TRBJ2-2; a weak D match, TRBD2 (5 bases). There are 14 residues in the CDR3. Germline assignment: CDR1 SEHNR and CDR2 FQNEAQ (reference sequence). The CDR3 DNA reads TGTGGGGCGAGGACTGGGCCGAACACCGGGGAGCTGTTTTTT. It encodes CGARTGPNTGELFF.

The chain has TRBV27 and TRBJ2-7, with 9 bases identical to TRBD1. This CDR3 contains 15 residues. Germline V gene data show CDR1 as MNHEY and CDR2 as SMNVEV (reference sequence). Trimming cost V 4 bases and J 0 bases; bases outside gene matches: 4. The CDR3 bases are TGTGCCAGCAGTTCCGACAGGGGGAACTCCTACGAGCAGTACTTC. Protein: CASSSDRGNSYEQYF.

The genes are TRBV15 and TRBJ1-5, with D unresolved. With 5 bases removed from V and 7 bases from J, the gap between germline ends came to 15 bases. The CDR3 is made up of 14 amino acids. Germline V gene lookup returns CDR1 LNHNV and CDR2 YYDKDF (reference sequence). CDR3 DNA sequence: TGTGCCACCAGCTGGAGCGGGGAGGGCCAGCCCCAGCATTTT. It yields the protein CATSWSGEGQPQHF.

V is TRBV5-4 and J is TRBJ2-5, with 10 bases aligning to TRBD2. Unmatched junction bases numbered 10, after V lost 0 bases and J lost 2 bases. CDR3 length: 18 residues. Germline CDR1 is SGHNT and CDR2 is YYREEE (reference sequence). CDR3 loop: CASSLGQRWTSGQETQYF. The CDR3, as DNA: TGTGCCAGCAGCTTGGGCCAGCGATGGACTAGCGGTCAAGAGACCCAGTACTTC.

The V gene is TRBV7-8, the J gene TRBJ1-1; D uncertain. Trimming cost V 2 bases and J 5 bases, with 15 bases left between them. CDR1 is SGHVS, CDR2 FQNEAQ, per germline. There are 15 residues in the CDR3. The CDR3 here is CASSLYRAGDTEAFF. CDR3 DNA sequence: TGTGCCAGCAGCTTATACCGGGCTGGGGATACTGAAGCTTTCTTT.

This sequence joins TRBV14 and TRBJ2-7, with 10 bases that match TRBD1. V was pared by 5 bases and J by 4 bases, with 8 bases of the junction left unmatched. This CDR3 is built from 15 residues. Germline CDR1 SGHDN, CDR2 FVKESK. This CDR3 is CASSGSTGGAYEQYF. CDR3 nucleotide sequence: TGTGCCAGCAGCGGTTCGACAGGGGGCGCGTACGAGCAGTACTTC. Variable domain in full (rest from reference TRBV14 and TRBJ2-7): EAGVTQFPSHSVIEKGQTVTLRCDPISGHDNLYWYRRVMGKEIKFLLHFVKESKQDESGMPNNRFLAERTGGTYSTLKVQPAELEDSGVYFCASSGSTGGAYEQYFGPGTRLTVT.

This rearrangement joins TRBV29-1 to TRBJ1-2, with TRBD1 as a possible D gene (6 bases). There are 13 residues in the CDR3. V lost 3 bases to trimming and J lost 7 bases, with 15 bases between them. Germline V lookup: CDR1 SQVTM, CDR2 ANQGSEA. The CDR3 loop is CSVDGVGGVGYTF. The CDR3 bases are TGCAGCGTTGATGGTGTAGGGGGTGTTGGCTACACCTTC.

The V gene is TRBV28, the J gene TRBJ1-1; no reliable D call. The CDR3 length is 11 residues. In germline, CDR1 is MDHEN, CDR2 SYDVKM. Trimming removed 8 bases from V and 1 base from J, with 5 bases in between. CDR3 sequence (DNA): TGTGCCAGCCGTAGGAACACTGAAGCTTTCTTT. This translates into CASRRNTEAFF.

The chain combines TRBV29-1 with TRBJ2-7, with TRBD1 identical over 8 bases. The CDR3 length is 19 residues. Per the germline V gene, CDR1 is SQVTM and CDR2 is ANQGSEA. Losses at the gene ends were 4 bases for V and 2 bases for J; bases not matched to a gene: 22. Written as DNA, the CDR3 is TGCAGCGTTGTAAACCCCACCGGGACAGGACAGTCTCCGCCCTACGAGCAGTACTTC. Its protein product is CSVVNPTGTGQSPPYEQYF.

This rearrangement joins TRBV7-9 to TRBJ2-1; perhaps TRBD2 as D (5 bases). V dropped 1 base and J dropped 13 bases, with 20 bases sitting between them. Germline assignment: CDR1 SEHNR and CDR2 FQNEAQ (reference sequence). This CDR3 contains 15 residues. The CDR3 sequence: CASSLDSPGSREQFF. CDR3 sequence (DNA): TGTGCCAGCAGCTTAGATAGTCCTGGGAGTAGGGAACAGTTCTTC.

This clone is medium-sized in the sample. This chain connects TRBV15 to TRBJ2-3, with 14 bases lining up with TRBD2. The CDR3 is 13 amino acids. Germline-derived CDR1 and CDR2 are LNHNV and YYDKDF (reference sequence). The V segment lost 3 bases and the J segment 12 bases; nucleotides outside the gene matches: 2. The CDR3 spells CATSSGLAGGQYF. The CDR3 nucleotides are TGTGCCACCAGCAGCGGACTAGCGGGGGGACAGTATTTT.